This T cell receptor (beta chain) was identified in a study of T cells in Graves' hyperthyroidism and ophthalmopathy. This clonotype appeared many times. Its antigen is unidentified. Germline V CDR1 and CDR2: GTSNPN, SVGIG (reference sequence). The V gene end was trimmed by 5 bases and the J gene end by 7 bases; junction bases not matched to a gene: 6. The CDR3 spans 14 residues. It was RNA transcripts that yielded the amplified TCR beta CDR3 regions. Using the HTBI primer set, a first-round RT-PCR was run on the TCR CDR3. MiXCR, run by TCRdb on the multiplex PCR reads, gives a single entry per CDR3 protein. The repertoire consists of about 260,000 distinct CDR3 sequences, with less than 30% occurring once and the leading ten covering around 30%. The study's findings and limits: Ophthalmopathy onset followed model prediction by a median about seven months.

Subjects aged 18 to 65 presented with newly diagnosed hyperthyroidism of less than 2 months' duration. Clinical symptoms, serum thyroxine and TRAb, thyroid ultrasound and orbital computed tomography were used for the diagnoses. The chain joins TRBV30 to TRBJ2-2, with 11 bases matching TRBD1. Sequencing used blood. This receptor was taken from a man aged 40-50 years with Graves' hyperthyroidism that later progressed to Graves' ophthalmopathy. The CDR3 region is CAWGGQGAFGELFF. The CDR3 DNA follows: TGTGCCTGGGGCGGACAGGGGGCCTTCGGGGAGCTGTTTTTT.